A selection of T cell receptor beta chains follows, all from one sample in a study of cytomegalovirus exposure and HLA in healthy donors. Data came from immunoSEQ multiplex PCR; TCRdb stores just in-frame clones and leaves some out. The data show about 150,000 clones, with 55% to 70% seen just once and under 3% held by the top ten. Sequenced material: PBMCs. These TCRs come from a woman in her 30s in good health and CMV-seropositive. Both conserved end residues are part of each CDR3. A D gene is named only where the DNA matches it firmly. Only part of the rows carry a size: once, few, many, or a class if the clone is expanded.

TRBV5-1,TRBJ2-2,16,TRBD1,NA,CASSPPGQGNTGELFF,TGCGCCAGCAGCCCGCCGGGACAGGGGAACACCGGGGAGCTGTTTTTT
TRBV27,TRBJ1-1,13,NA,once,CASSYRENTEAFF,TGTGCCAGCAGCTACAGGGAGAACACTGAAGCTTTCTTT
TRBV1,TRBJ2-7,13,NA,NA,CTSGGQGPNEQYF,TGCACCAGCGGGGGACAGGGCCCCAACGAGCAGTACTTC
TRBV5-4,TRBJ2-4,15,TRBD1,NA,CASSADRGAKNIQYF,TGTGCCAGCAGCGCAGACAGGGGCGCCAAAAACATTCAGTACTTC
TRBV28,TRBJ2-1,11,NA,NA,CASSFGGEQFF,TGTGCCAGCAGTTTCGGAGGCGAGCAGTTCTTC
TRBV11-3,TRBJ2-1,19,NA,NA,CASSLGRPWGTERDNEQFF,TGTGCCAGCAGCTTAGGAAGACCGTGGGGCACGGAGCGGGACAATGAGCAGTTCTTC
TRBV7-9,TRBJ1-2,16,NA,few,CASSLANAGHLYGYTF,TGTGCCAGCAGCTTAGCGAATGCAGGGCACCTCTATGGCTACACCTTC
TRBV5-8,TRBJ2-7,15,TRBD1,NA,CASSSGQGTAHEQYF,TGTGCCAGCAGCTCAGGACAGGGGACAGCCCACGAGCAGTACTTC
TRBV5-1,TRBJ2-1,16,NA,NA,CASSLALGRSYNEQFF,TGCGCCAGCAGCTTGGCCCTCGGGAGATCCTACAATGAGCAGTTCTTC
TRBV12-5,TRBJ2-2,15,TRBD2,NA,CASGFGLAGTGELFF,TGTGCTAGTGGTTTCGGACTAGCCGGCACCGGGGAGCTGTTTTTT
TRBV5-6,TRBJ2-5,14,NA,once,CASIIRGAAETQYF,TGTGCCAGCATCATCCGGGGGGCGGCAGAGACCCAGTACTTC
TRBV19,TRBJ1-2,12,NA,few,CASSQTLGGYTF,TGTGCCAGTAGTCAGACACTGGGTGGCTACACCTTC
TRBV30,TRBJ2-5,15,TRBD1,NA,CAWSNPGQLQETQYF,TGTGCCTGGAGTAATCCGGGACAGCTTCAAGAGACCCAGTACTTC
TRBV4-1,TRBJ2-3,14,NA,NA,CASSQGPSQDTQYF,TGCGCCAGCAGCCAAGGGCCTTCCCAAGATACGCAGTATTTT
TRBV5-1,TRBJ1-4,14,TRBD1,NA,CASSLQGTSEKLFF,TGCGCCAGCAGCTTACAGGGGACTAGTGAAAAACTGTTTTTT
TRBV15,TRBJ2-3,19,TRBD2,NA,CATSREKPNLAGGTDTQYF,TGTGCCACCAGCAGAGAAAAACCCAATTTAGCGGGAGGGACAGATACGCAGTATTTT
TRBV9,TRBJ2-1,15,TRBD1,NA,CASSVHRDSYNEQFF,TGTGCCAGCAGCGTCCACCGGGACAGCTACAATGAGCAGTTCTTC
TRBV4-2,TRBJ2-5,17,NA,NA,CASSQDPLAGRQETQYF,TGTGCCAGCAGCCAAGATCCCCTTGCGGGGCGCCAAGAGACCCAGTACTTC
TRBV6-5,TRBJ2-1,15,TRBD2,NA,CASSSTSGLGNEQFF,TGTGCCAGCAGTTCGACTAGCGGGCTGGGGAATGAGCAGTTCTTC
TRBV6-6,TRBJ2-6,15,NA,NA,CASSSTGSGANVLTF,TGTGCCAGCAGTTCCACAGGCTCTGGGGCCAACGTCCTGACTTTC
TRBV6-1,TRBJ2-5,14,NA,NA,CASISGLGGETQYF,TGTGCCAGCATCTCAGGGCTAGGGGGAGAGACCCAGTACTTC
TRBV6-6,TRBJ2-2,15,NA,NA,CASSPIQGNTGELFF,TGTGCCAGCAGTCCCATTCAGGGGAACACCGGGGAGCTGTTTTTT
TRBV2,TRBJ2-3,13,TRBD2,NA,CASRGLARDTQYF,TGTGCCAGCAGGGGACTAGCAAGAGATACGCAGTATTTT
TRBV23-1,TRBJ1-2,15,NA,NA,CASSQYGGRKVGYTF,TGCGCCAGCAGTCAATACGGCGGGCGTAAGGTTGGCTACACCTTC
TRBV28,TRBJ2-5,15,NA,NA,CASSLVWSPREAQYF,TGTGCCAGCAGTTTAGTCTGGTCACCAAGAGAGGCCCAGTACTTC
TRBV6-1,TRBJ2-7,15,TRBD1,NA,CASIWGQGGAYEQYF,TGTGCCAGCATTTGGGGACAGGGAGGGGCCTACGAGCAGTACTTC
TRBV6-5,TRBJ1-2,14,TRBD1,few,CASSRDRGGYGYTF,TGTGCCAGCTCCCGGGACAGGGGCGGTTATGGCTACACCTTC
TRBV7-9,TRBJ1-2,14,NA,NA,CASSSGPGNYGYTF,TGTGCCAGCAGCTCCGGCCCGGGAAACTATGGCTACACCTTC
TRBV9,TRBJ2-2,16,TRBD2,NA,CASSRSGGMNTGELFF,TGTGCCAGCAGCCGAAGCGGGGGGATGAACACCGGGGAGCTGTTTTTT
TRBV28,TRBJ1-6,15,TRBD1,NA,CASRDSTGSGSPLHF,TGTGCCAGCAGGGACTCGACAGGGTCGGGATCACCCCTCCACTTT
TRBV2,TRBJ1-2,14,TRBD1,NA,CASTEGQLNYGYTF,TGTGCCAGCACCGAGGGACAGCTTAACTATGGCTACACCTTC
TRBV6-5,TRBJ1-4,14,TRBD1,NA,CASRLQGAPEKLFF,TGTGCCAGCAGGCTACAGGGGGCGCCCGAAAAACTGTTTTTT
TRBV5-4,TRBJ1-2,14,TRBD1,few,CASNPGQGAGGYTF,TGTGCCAGCAACCCGGGACAGGGGGCGGGTGGCTACACCTTC
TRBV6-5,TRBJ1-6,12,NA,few,CATEGPNSPLHF,TGTGCCACCGAGGGCCCAAATTCACCCCTCCACTTT
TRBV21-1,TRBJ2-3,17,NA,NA,CASSKYGGPEGTDTQYF,TGTGCCAGCAGCAAGTACGGAGGTCCTGAGGGCACAGATACGCAGTATTTT
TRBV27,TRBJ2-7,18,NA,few,CASSTHSDRGYYYYEQYF,TGTGCCAGCAGCACCCACTCTGACAGAGGCTACTACTACTACGAGCAGTACTTC
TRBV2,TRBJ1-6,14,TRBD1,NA,CASKEAGGGSPLHF,TGTGCCAGCAAGGAGGCAGGGGGCGGATCACCCCTCCACTTT
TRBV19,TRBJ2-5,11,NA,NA,CASSRGETQYF,TGTGCCAGTAGCCGCGGAGAGACCCAGTACTTC
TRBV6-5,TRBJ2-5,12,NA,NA,CASSDRRETQYF,TGTGCCAGCTCCGACAGAAGGGAGACCCAGTACTTC
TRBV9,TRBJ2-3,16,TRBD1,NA,CASSVNTGVGGDTQYF,TGTGCCAGCAGCGTTAATACAGGGGTGGGTGGGGATACGCAGTATTTT
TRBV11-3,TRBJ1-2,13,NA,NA,CASSVRGNYGYTF,TGTGCCAGCAGCGTCAGGGGTAACTATGGCTACACCTTC
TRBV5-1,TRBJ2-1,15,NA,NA,CASSLSGYPNNEQFF,TGCGCCAGCAGCTTGTCAGGGTATCCTAACAATGAGCAGTTCTTC
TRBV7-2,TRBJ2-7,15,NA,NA,CASSYVGGVRVEQYF,TGTGCCAGCAGTTACGTAGGGGGAGTGAGGGTCGAGCAGTACTTC
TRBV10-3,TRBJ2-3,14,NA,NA,CATTLEGVPDTQYF,TGTGCCACCACCCTGGAGGGTGTTCCAGATACGCAGTATTTT
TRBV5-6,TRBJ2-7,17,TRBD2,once,CASSFKREGLQTYEQYF,TGTGCCAGCAGCTTTAAGCGGGAGGGCCTGCAAACCTACGAGCAGTACTTC
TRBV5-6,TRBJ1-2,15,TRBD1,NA,CASSFRTTGGTGYTF,TGTGCCAGCAGCTTCAGAACGACAGGGGGCACTGGCTACACCTTC
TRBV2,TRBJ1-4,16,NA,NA,CASSDRLGRANEKLFF,TGTGCCAGCAGTGACCGGCTGGGGAGAGCTAATGAAAAACTGTTTTTT
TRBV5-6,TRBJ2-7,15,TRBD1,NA,CASSLDLGQGVEQYF,TGTGCCAGCAGCCTCGACCTAGGACAGGGGGTTGAGCAGTACTTC
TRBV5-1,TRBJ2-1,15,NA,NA,CASSFAGSPDNEQFF,TGCGCCAGCAGCTTCGCGGGGAGCCCGGACAATGAGCAGTTCTTC
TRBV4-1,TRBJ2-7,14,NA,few,CASSHIGGLGEQYF,TGCGCCAGCAGCCATATAGGGGGTCTGGGCGAGCAGTACTTC
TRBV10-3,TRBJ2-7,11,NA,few,CAARESYEQYF,TGTGCCGCCCGGGAGTCCTACGAGCAGTACTTC
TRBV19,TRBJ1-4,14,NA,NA,CASRSYGFNEKLFF,TGTGCCAGTCGCTCATACGGTTTTAATGAAAAACTGTTTTTT
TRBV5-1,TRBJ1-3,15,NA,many,CASSLDGASGNTIYF,TGCGCCAGCAGCTTGGATGGGGCCAGCGGAAACACCATATATTTT
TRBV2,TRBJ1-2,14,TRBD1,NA,CASSSHRGMDGYTF,TGTGCCAGCAGCTCGCACAGGGGAATGGATGGCTACACCTTC
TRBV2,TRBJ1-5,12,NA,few,CASSESGQPQHF,TGTGCCAGCAGTGAATCGGGACAGCCCCAGCATTTT